One sample yielded the 21 T cell receptor beta chains listed below, sequenced in a study of metastatic and nonmetastatic thyroid tumors. No treatment had been given to any patient before thyroid surgery. TCRdb reprocessed the PCR reads via MiXCR. Found here are some 55,000 clones, roughly 29% of them singletons; the top ten hold 15% to 20%. Sample: blood. The source is a female donor with papillary thyroid cancer or a benign thyroid nodule (not recorded which). Some clones in this sample may be carry-over from other donors' samples.

The chain employs TRBV6-1 and TRBJ2-1, with 10 nucleotides matching TRBD2. The CDR3 length is 14 residues. Germline V lookup: CDR1 MNHNS, CDR2 SASEGT. V lost 5 bases and J lost 8; bases outside the gene matches: 6. DNA for the CDR3: TGTGCCAGCAGTCCTAGCGGGAGTTACCATGAGCAGTTCTTC. Protein sequence: CASSPSGSYHEQFF.

This clone is deemed medium-sized. The V call is TRBV19, the J call TRBJ1-1; maybe TRBD1 (6 bases). Germline V gene lookup returns CDR1 LNHDA and CDR2 SQIVND (reference sequence). The V and J ends lost 10 bases and 0 bases respectively, with 12 bases between them. There are 13 residues in the CDR3. This CDR3 is CATGTHMNTEAFF. The CDR3 DNA follows: TGTGCCACCGGGACACATATGAACACTGAAGCTTTCTTT.

This sequence joins TRBV5-6 and TRBJ2-7, with D maybe TRBD1 (5 bases). There are 14 residues in the CDR3. The germline V and J ends were trimmed by 4 bases and 3 bases, with 14 bases remaining between them. From germline, CDR1 is SGHDT and CDR2 YYEEEE. CDR3: CASSLDGRDYEQYF. DNA of the CDR3: TGTGCCAGCAGCCTAGATGGCAGGGACTACGAGCAGTACTTC.

The V and J genes are TRBV9 and TRBJ2-3, with a tentative D call TRBD1 (6 bases). Germline V lookup: CDR1 SGDLS, CDR2 YYNGEE. V was cut by 0 bases and J by 2 bases, with 13 bases left in between. CDR3 length equals 16 residues. In nucleotides, the CDR3 is TGTGCCAGCAGCGTAGTGGGACAATCTTTCACAGATACGCAGTATTTT. It specifies CASSVVGQSFTDTQYF.

The chain couples TRBV12-3 or TRBV12-4 to TRBJ2-1; a possible D gene is TRBD2 (6 bases). Trimming cost V 5 bases and J 6 bases, with 14 bases left between them. CDR3 length equals 14 residues. CDR3 sequence (DNA): TGTGCCAGCAGTCAGGGACTGGAAGTCAATGAGCAGTTCTTC. It codes for CASSQGLEVNEQFF.

This clone was observed a handful of times. A much larger clone differs from this one at a single base, so this may be a read error. This sequence joins TRBV20-1 and TRBJ1-4; 7 bases align to TRBD1. The CDR3 extends over 13 amino acids. J gave up 5 bases and V 7 bases, and 7 bases lay outside the gene matches. The germline V gene has CDR1 DFQATT and CDR2 SNEGSKA (reference sequence). In DNA, the CDR3 is TGCAGTGTTAGGCAAGGGGGCAATGAAAAACTGTTTTTT. Its translation: CSVRQGGNEKLFF.

The rearrangement links TRBV5-1 to TRBJ2-7, with TRBD2 matching over 7 bases. From germline, CDR1 is SGHRS and CDR2 YFSETQ. Germline trimming cut 4 bases from V and 3 bases from J; bases unmatched to any gene: 10. The CDR3 has 15 residues. The DNA for the CDR3 is TGCGCCAGCAGCGCGGCGGCTAGCGGATACTACGAGCAGTACTTC. Encoded protein: CASSAAASGYYEQYF.

The table lists this clone with a few counts. The J gene is TRBJ2-6, the V gene TRBV9, with 7 nucleotides matching TRBD2. With V trimmed by 4 bases and J by 2 bases, 9 bases remained unmatched. The germline gives CDR1 SGDLS, CDR2 YYNGEE. CDR3 size: 17 residues. CDR3 coding DNA: TGTGCCAGCAGCAGCGTAACGGGGAGGGCTGGGGCCAACGTCCTGACTTTC. Amino acid sequence: CASSSVTGRAGANVLTF.

The chain's CDR3 is CASSPPGSRYGYTF. The CDR3 DNA follows: TGTGCCAGCTCACCCCCCGGTTCACGTTATGGCTACACCTTC. This rearrangement joins TRBV18 to TRBJ1-2; no firm D call. Germline V gene data show CDR1 as KGHSH and CDR2 as LQKENI. The CDR3 has 14 residues. The V gene lost 3 bases and the J gene lost 5 bases, with 13 bases spanning the gap.

The J gene is TRBJ2-7, the V gene TRBV6-8, with TRBD2 matching over 10 bases. The CDR3 sequence is 14 residues long. V was pared by 2 bases and J by 3 bases, with 1 base of the junction left unmatched. Germline CDR1 reads MNHGY; CDR2 reads SAAAGT. The CDR3 loop reads CASSYTSGNYEQYF. DNA of the CDR3: TGTGCCAGCAGTTACACTAGCGGGAACTACGAGCAGTACTTC.

The rearrangement links TRBV12-3 or TRBV12-4 to TRBJ2-1; TRBD1 matches 7 bases. J gave up 5 bases and V 5 bases, and 9 bases lay outside the gene matches. CDR3 size: 15 residues. The chain's CDR3 is CASSPQGGTHNEQFF. CDR3 bases: TGTGCCAGCAGTCCCCAAGGGGGCACCCACAATGAGCAGTTCTTC.

The chain couples TRBV7-3 to TRBJ1-6; no firm D call. V lost 5 bases, J lost 11 bases, and 13 bases lay in between. CDR3 size: 13 residues. Germline assignment: CDR1 SGHTA and CDR2 FQGTGA. The CDR3 is CASSLGSSTPLHF. The CDR3 bases are TGTGCCAGCAGCCTAGGGAGCAGTACACCCCTCCACTTT.

The rearrangement joins TRBV20-1 to TRBJ2-7; 11 bases fit TRBD2. The V gene's germline CDR1 is DFQATT and CDR2 SNEGSKA (reference sequence). With V trimmed by 6 bases and J by 6 bases, 10 bases remained unmatched. This CDR3 contains 14 residues. CDR3 protein: CSAHRTSGYSEQYF. The CDR3 DNA is TGCAGTGCCCATAGGACTAGCGGGTACTCCGAGCAGTACTTC.

This chain connects TRBV7-2 to TRBJ2-5; perhaps D is TRBD1 or TRBD2 (5 bases each). V lost 1 base and J 4 bases, leaving 10 bases between the germline ends. CDR3 size: 14 residues. Germline CDR1 reads SGHTA; CDR2 reads FQGNSA. CDR3 loop: CASSLVAGTETQYF. The CDR3 DNA is TGTGCCAGCAGCTTAGTTGCAGGGACAGAGACCCAGTACTTC.

The CDR3 DNA reads as TGTGCCTGGAGTGAGGGTGTCGACGAAAAACTGTTTTTT. It specifies CAWSEGVDEKLFF. V is TRBV30 and J is TRBJ1-4; D unresolved. The CDR3 loop spans 13 amino acids. The germline V gene has CDR1 GTSNPN and CDR2 SVGIG (reference sequence). Trimming removed 1 base at V and 8 bases at J, with 11 bases between.

This clone has just a few counts. The V gene is TRBV6-1, the J gene TRBJ2-7; 7 bases align to TRBD1. Trimming removed 7 bases from V and 2 bases from J; junction bases left unmatched: 5. The length of the CDR3 is 13 residues. Germline CDR1 MNHNS, CDR2 SASEGT. This CDR3 reads CASKGAGTYEQYF. CDR3 coding DNA: TGTGCCAGCAAGGGGGCTGGGACCTACGAGCAGTACTTC.

This clone was detected only a few times. This chain connects TRBV19 to TRBJ2-1; D call uncertain. V was shortened by 2 bases and J by 8 bases, with 13 bases between the two germline ends. The CDR3 has 14 amino acids. CDR1 LNHDA and CDR2 SQIVND come from the germline V gene (reference sequence). CDR3 in amino acids: CASSIRRATDEQFF. DNA for the CDR3: TGTGCCAGTAGTATACGGAGAGCAACCGATGAGCAGTTCTTC.

J is TRBJ2-7 and V is TRBV20-1; D is undetermined. In germline, CDR1 is DFQATT, CDR2 SNEGSKA (reference sequence). Trimming took off 4 bases at V and 3 bases at J, with 7 bases between the two ends. The CDR3 covers 11 residues. The CDR3 spells CSAIPHYEQYF. DNA for the CDR3: TGCAGTGCTATCCCCCACTACGAGCAGTACTTC.

The CDR3 loop is CASSSPGGRGNYGYTF. Here the CDR3 DNA reads TGTGCCAGCAGTTCCCCGGGGGGGCGGGGTAACTATGGCTACACCTTC. The J gene is TRBJ1-2, the V gene TRBV28; D may be TRBD1 (6 bases). The CDR3 runs 16 residues. V was clipped by 4 bases and J by 1 base, with 16 bases between them. In germline, CDR1 is MDHEN, CDR2 SYDVKM.

The J gene is TRBJ1-2, the V gene TRBV28; D might be TRBD1 (5 bases). The CDR3 contains 15 residues. In germline, CDR1 is MDHEN, CDR2 SYDVKM. V was pared by 5 bases and J by 7 bases, with 20 bases between. In nucleotides, the CDR3 is TGTGCCAGCAGTCCCGGGACGACGACCCATGGTGGCTACACCTTC. This translates into CASSPGTTTHGGYTF.

This clone was recorded only once. The V gene is TRBV20-1, the J gene TRBJ2-3; 8 nucleotides agree with TRBD2. In germline, CDR1 is DFQATT, CDR2 SNEGSKA (reference sequence). With V trimmed by 3 bases and J by 6 bases, 11 bases remained unmatched. This CDR3 spans 15 amino acids. The DNA of the CDR3 is TGCAGTGCTAGTCCTCAGGCGGGAGGTAGGGATACGCAGTATTTT. This translates into CSASPQAGGRDTQYF.